These 18 T cell receptor beta chains were all obtained from the same sample, sequenced in a study of cytotoxic CD8 clonotypes in ibrutinib-treated CLL. Clones were sequenced by immunoSEQ multiplex PCR, and TCRdb holds only the in-frame ones, with some missing. The sample has 150,000 or so clones; 70% to 90% are singletons. The starting material was PBMCs, obtained after 24 months of ibrutinib treatment. Receptors were obtained from a human donor with chronic lymphocytic leukemia.

This clone was counted only a few times. The chain links TRBV7-2 to TRBJ2-7; 9 bases are shared with TRBD1. Germline V lookup: CDR1 SGHTA, CDR2 FQGNSA. J was trimmed by 4 bases and V by 6 bases; bases with no gene match: 4. The CDR3 loop spans 13 amino acids. This CDR3 reads CASSLTGGYEQYF. The CDR3 coding sequence is TGTGCCAGCAGTCTGACAGGGGGGTACGAGCAGTACTTC.

The chain links TRBV15 to TRBJ2-5, with TRBD2 matching over 9 bases. The CDR3 runs 14 residues. The germline V gene encodes CDR1 LNHNV and CDR2 YYDKDF (reference sequence). Germline trimming cut 5 bases from V and 5 bases from J; bases unmatched to any gene: 6. CDR3 coding DNA: TGTGCCACCAGCTTGCGGGGGGGCTCCGAGACCCAGTACTTC. The encoded protein is CATSLRGGSETQYF.

The chain links TRBV7-3 to TRBJ1-2; D is unclear. The CDR3 consists of 14 residues. Germline V gene data show CDR1 as SGHTA and CDR2 as FQGTGA. V lost 2 bases and J lost 6, with 13 bases in between. The CDR3 protein is CASSLGGPLNGYTF. The CDR3 region has the DNA TGTGCCAGCAGCTTAGGAGGTCCTCTCAATGGCTACACCTTC.

Worth noting for this clone: One end of the junction is discordant with germline, which a read error may explain. The chain couples TRBV7-2 to TRBJ2-5; TRBD2 matches at 10 bases. CDR1 and CDR2 (germline): SGHTA, FQGNSA. There are 14 residues in the CDR3. The CDR3 nucleotides are TGTGCCAGCAGCATAGCGGGGGGACAAGAGACCCAGTACTTC. It codes for CASSIAGGQETQYF.

This rearrangement joins TRBV9 to TRBJ1-4; D may be TRBD1 (5 bases). Trimming stripped 3 bases from V and 0 bases from J, with 9 bases between. Per germline, CDR1 SGDLS and CDR2 YYNGEE. The CDR3 is made up of 15 amino acids. The CDR3 protein is CASSASTATNEKLFF. DNA of the CDR3: TGTGCCAGCAGCGCCTCGACAGCAACTAATGAAAAACTGTTTTTT.

The chain has TRBV27 and TRBJ1-4, with D unresolved. The CDR3 contains 16 residues. The V end was cut by 7 bases, the J end by 6 bases, with 21 bases between. Germline CDR1 MNHEY, CDR2 SMNVEV (reference sequence). The CDR3: CASKPRSGLTYEKLFF. CDR3 nucleotides: TGTGCCAGCAAACCCCGGAGTGGACTGACGTATGAAAAACTGTTTTTT. Full variable domain (missing parts from reference TRBV27 and TRBJ1-4): EAQVTQNPRYLITVTGKKLTVTCSQNMNHEYMSWYRQDPGLGLRQIYYSMNVEVTDKGDVPEGYKVSRKEKRNFPLILESPSPNQTSLYFCASKPRSGLTYEKLFFGSGTQLSVL.

The J gene is TRBJ2-7, the V gene TRBV4-1; the match to TRBD1 covers 8 bases. J gave up 1 base and V 5 bases, and 10 bases lay outside the gene matches. Germline CDR1 MGHRA, CDR2 YSYEKL. The CDR3 sequence is 16 residues long. CDR3 in amino acids: CASSGRGRTGSYEQYF. Written as DNA, the CDR3 is TGCGCCAGCAGCGGTCGAGGTCGGACAGGGTCCTACGAGCAGTACTTC.

The CDR3 protein is CASSRLDGAGELFF. The CDR3 DNA follows: TGTGCCAGCAGCCGGTTAGATGGGGCCGGGGAGCTGTTTTTT. The chain uses TRBV12-1 and TRBJ2-2. TRBV12-1 is an annotated pseudogene. This CDR3 region has 14 residues.

This sequence joins TRBV19 and TRBJ1-5, with 9 nucleotides matching TRBD1. The germline V gene has CDR1 LNHDA and CDR2 SQIVND (reference sequence). V trimming: 3 bases; J trimming: 6 bases; junction bases outside the gene matches: 9. The CDR3 has 16 amino acids. The CDR3 DNA follows: TGTGCCAGTAGTATCCCGCGACAGGGGGGTGGTCAGCCCCAGCATTTT. Its protein product is CASSIPRQGGGQPQHF. The full variable domain, in which reference TRBV19 and TRBJ1-5 provide the parts outside the CDR3, is DGGITQSPKYLFRKEGQNVTLSCEQNLNHDAMYWYRQDPGQGLRLIYYSQIVNDFQKGDIAEGYSVSREKKESFPLTVTSAQKNPTAFYLCASSIPRQGGGQPQHFGDGTRLSIL.

The chain uses TRBV5-4 and TRBJ1-2; 12 nucleotides align to TRBD1. The CDR3 has 13 residues. Germline assignment: CDR1 SGHNT and CDR2 YYREEE (reference sequence). Losses at the gene ends were 4 bases for V and 11 bases for J; bases not matched to a gene: 6. The CDR3 DNA is TGTGCCAGCAGCCAGGGACAGGGGGCAAGTTACACCTTC. Translating it yields CASSQGQGASYTF.

V and J are TRBV19 and TRBJ2-3; 9 positions match TRBD2. The CDR3 has 15 residues. Unmatched junction bases numbered 5, after V lost 7 bases and J lost 0 bases. In germline, CDR1 is LNHDA, CDR2 SQIVND (reference sequence). The CDR3 sequence: CASTSGGRSTDTQYF. In DNA form, the CDR3 reads TGTGCCAGTACCAGCGGGGGGCGTAGCACAGATACGCAGTATTTT. The variable domain in full, with the rest retrieved from reference TRBV19 and TRBJ2-3, is DGGITQSPKYLFRKEGQNVTLSCEQNLNHDAMYWYRQDPGQGLRLIYYSQIVNDFQKGDIAEGYSVSREKKESFPLTVTSAQKNPTAFYLCASTSGGRSTDTQYFGPGTRLTVL.

The chain employs TRBV9 and TRBJ1-2; no reliable D call. V shed 0 bases and J shed 8 bases, with 8 bases lying between them. CDR3 length: 12 amino acids. The V gene's germline CDR1 is SGDLS and CDR2 YYNGEE. In nucleotides, the CDR3 is TGTGCCAGCAGCGTAGGTGTGGGCGGCTACACCTTC. Its translation: CASSVGVGGYTF.

The chain recombines TRBV7-9 with TRBJ2-1; 7 bases match TRBD1. V shed 4 bases, J shed 4 bases, and the junction held 7 bases outside the gene matches. The CDR3 is 15 amino acids. From germline, CDR1 is SEHNR and CDR2 FQNEAQ (reference sequence). CDR3 loop: CASSSFGTAYNEQFF. In nucleotides, the CDR3 is TGTGCCAGCAGCTCTTTTGGGACAGCGTACAATGAGCAGTTCTTC.

The rearrangement links TRBV27 to TRBJ2-7; no clear D gene. Trimming left V 3 bases short and J 3 bases short, with 9 bases between. This CDR3 is built from 13 residues. Germline V gene data show CDR1 as MNHEY and CDR2 as SMNVEV (reference sequence). For the CDR3, the DNA is TGTGCCAGCAGTTTGGGTCGGAACTACGAGCAGTACTTC. Its protein is CASSLGRNYEQYF.

The chain couples TRBV7-3 to TRBJ2-1, with TRBD2 identical over 10 bases. With 5 bases clipped from V and 2 bases from J, the junction kept 6 bases outside the gene matches. This CDR3 spans 16 amino acids. Germline loops: CDR1 SGHTA, CDR2 FQGTGA. This chain's CDR3 is CASSPAGTSAYNEQFF. The CDR3 DNA reads TGTGCCAGCAGCCCGGCGGGGACTAGCGCCTACAATGAGCAGTTCTTC.

This chain uses TRBV2 with TRBJ1-3, with unresolved D. Between the trimmed V and J ends, which lost 7 bases and 9 bases, there was a span of 16 bases. Germline V gives CDR1 SNHLY, CDR2 FYNNEI. The CDR3 is 13 residues long. The CDR3 reads CASTEGAEGTIYF. As DNA, the CDR3 is TGTGCCAGCACTGAGGGTGCGGAGGGCACCATATATTTT.

This clone was picked up one time. The chain couples TRBV7-6 to TRBJ1-3, with D unresolved. Germline-derived CDR1 and CDR2 are SGHVS and FNYEAQ. The CDR3 totals 14 residues. Deletions cut 5 bases from V and 3 bases from J, with 11 bases between. The CDR3 reads CASSPDPGGNTIYF. CDR3 sequence (DNA): TGTGCCAGCAGCCCTGACCCTGGTGGAAACACCATATATTTT.

V usage is TRBV6-1 and J usage is TRBJ1-2, with D unresolved. Germline V gene lookup returns CDR1 MNHNS and CDR2 SASEGT. V was shortened by 4 bases and J by 7 bases, with 13 bases between the two germline ends. This CDR3 region has 13 residues. This CDR3 is CASSGETWSGYTF. The CDR3 coding sequence is TGTGCCAGCAGTGGGGAGACCTGGAGTGGCTACACCTTC.